Given below is one T cell receptor beta chain in context. Sequencing used immunoSEQ multiplex PCR; TCRdb keeps in-frame clones, though not all of them. The repertoire consists of about 180,000 clones, with 70% to 85% occurring once and the leading ten covering around 7%. Germline lookup yields CDR1 SGHNT and CDR2 YENEEA. This CDR3 has 15 residues. With 6 bases removed from V and 4 bases from J, the gap between germline ends came to 13 bases. This specimen comes from a study of blood T cell repertoires in COVID-19. Background on the study: There were acute and convalescent COVID-19 samples, and they came from the United States, Italy and Spain. PBMCs, B-cell-depleted T cells, or T cells were the source of the cDNA or gDNA that made up the material.

The sequenced sample was peripheral blood. V usage is TRBV11-3 and J usage is TRBJ2-6; possible D gene TRBD1, 6 bases. The TCR originated in a man aged 80 or over with COVID-19, enrolled during active disease. The CDR3 reads CASSPSGVGANVLTF. The CDR3 coding sequence is TGTGCCAGCAGTCCTTCAGGGGTCGGGGCCAACGTCCTGACTTTC.